The 27 T cell receptor beta chains below were found in one sample sequenced in a study of Ad26.COV2.S vaccination and SARS-CoV-2 variants. Regarding treatment: approximately 18 received Ad26.COV2.S at low or high dose, single or two shots; roughly five received placebo; per-sample allocation not given. Sampling was done on day 63 after the first vaccine or placebo injection. Sequenced by immunoSEQ multiplex PCR; TCRdb stores in-frame clones only, minus some. Among around 320,000 clones listed, 85% to 90% were seen once. The specimen was peripheral blood, collected in a trial of Ad26.COV2.S vaccine versus placebo. These TCRs come from a person aged 18-65 years who received the Ad26.COV2.S COVID-19 vaccine or a placebo.

J is TRBJ2-1 and V is TRBV11-2; tentative D call: TRBD2 (7 bases). Germline V CDR1 and CDR2: SGHAT, FQNNGV. The CDR3 covers 14 residues. Trimming removed 1 base from V and 6 bases from J, with 10 bases in between. In DNA form, the CDR3 reads TGTGCCAGCAGCTTAGCGGGGGGCATCAATGAGCAGTTCTTC. Translated: CASSLAGGINEQFF. Full variable domain (remainder filled in from reference TRBV11-2 and TRBJ2-1): EAGVAQSPRYKIIEKRQSVAFWCNPISGHATLYWYQQILGQGPKLLIQFQNNGVVDDSQLPKDRFSAERLKGVDSTLKIQPAKLEDSAVYLCASSLAGGINEQFFGPGTRLTVL.

The J gene is TRBJ2-2, the V gene TRBV6-1; 14 bases fit TRBD2. CDR1 and CDR2 (germline): MNHNS, SASEGT. The CDR3 runs to 22 residues. Trimming took 2 bases from V and 3 from J; bases not matched to a gene: 17. CDR3 DNA: TGTGCCAGCAGTGAAAAGGGACTAGCGGGGGATTCCCACTTACTATACACCGGGGAGCTGTTTTTT. Translation: CASSEKGLAGDSHLLYTGELFF.

V is TRBV6-2 or TRBV6-3 and J is TRBJ1-1, with TRBD1 matching 8 bases. The germline V gene encodes CDR1 MNHEY and CDR2 SVGEGT. V shed 6 bases, J shed 7 bases, and the junction held 7 bases outside the gene matches. This CDR3 has 13 amino acids. The DNA for the CDR3 is TGTGCCAGCAGCCCCGACAGGGGAGGTGAAGCTTTCTTT. Translated: CASSPDRGGEAFF.

This chain links TRBV2 with TRBJ2-1, with 7 bases identical to TRBD1. CDR3 length equals 14 residues. CDR1 and CDR2 (germline): SNHLY, FYNNEI. The V and J ends lost 6 bases and 3 bases, in that order; junction bases with no gene match: 5. CDR3 protein: CASSLTGVYNEQFF. The CDR3 DNA reads TGTGCCAGCAGCCTTACAGGGGTCTACAATGAGCAGTTCTTC.

The CDR3, as DNA: TGTGCCAGCAGCCGCGAAAAACTGTTTTTT. This sequence encodes CASSREKLFF. The chain joins TRBV25-1 to TRBJ1-4; D not resolved. Deletions cut 6 bases from V and 8 bases from J, with 4 bases between. The germline gives CDR1 MGHDK, CDR2 SYGVNS. The CDR3 loop spans 10 amino acids.

The rearrangement links TRBV12-3 or TRBV12-4 to TRBJ1-2; 7 nucleotides agree with TRBD1. The CDR3 length is 13 residues. The V gene end was trimmed by 6 bases and the J gene end by 8 bases; junction bases not matched to a gene: 9. CDR3 amino acids: CASRATGLGGYTF. CDR3 nucleotides: TGTGCCAGCAGAGCGACAGGGTTAGGGGGCTACACCTTC.

The chain carries TRBV10-3 and TRBJ2-7, with TRBD2 as a possible D gene (6 bases). Per germline, CDR1 ENHRY and CDR2 SYGVKD. The CDR3 extends over 13 amino acids. The V end lost 4 bases, the J end lost 5 bases, and 12 bases lay between the germline ends. The CDR3 DNA reads as TGTGCCATCAGTGCCCAGGCGGGAAACGAGCAGTACTTC. It translates to CAISAQAGNEQYF.

The rearrangement uses TRBV6-5 and TRBJ1-2; tentative D call: TRBD1 (5 bases). With 5 bases removed from V and 2 bases from J, the gap between germline ends came to 9 bases. The CDR3 loop spans 13 amino acids. Germline assignment: CDR1 MNHEY and CDR2 SVGAGI. The CDR3 spells CASSLGVNYGYTF. The CDR3 DNA follows: TGTGCCAGCAGTCTAGGGGTAAACTATGGCTACACCTTC.

The chain recombines TRBV18 with TRBJ1-5; 10 bases map to TRBD1. CDR1 is KGHSH and CDR2 is LQKENI in the germline V gene. The length of the CDR3 is 15 residues. V shed 3 bases and J 4 bases; nucleotides not matched to a gene: 3. CDR3 DNA: TGTGCCAGCTCACCGTTGGGACAGGGGAATCAGCCCCAGCATTTT. Its translation is CASSPLGQGNQPQHF.

V usage is TRBV5-1 and J usage is TRBJ1-3, with D perhaps TRBD1 (5 bases). The length of the CDR3 is 14 residues. The germline V gene has CDR1 SGHRS and CDR2 YFSETQ. V was clipped by 4 bases and J by 5 bases, with 13 bases between them. CDR3 protein: CASSLSAGRNTIYF. DNA for the CDR3: TGCGCCAGCAGCCTGTCGGCGGGGCGAAACACCATATATTTT.

The rearrangement joins TRBV11-2 to TRBJ1-6; D unresolved. V was trimmed by 3 bases and J by 5 bases, leaving 5 bases between them. The CDR3 contains 13 residues. Per the germline V gene, CDR1 is SGHAT and CDR2 is FQNNGV. The DNA for the CDR3 is TGTGCCAGCAGCTTCAGTCATAATTCACCCCTCCACTTT. It yields the protein CASSFSHNSPLHF.

This sequence joins TRBV21-1 and TRBJ2-3; the table's D call, TRBD1, was not checked against the DNA. TRBV21-1 corresponds to a pseudogene. This CDR3 is 16 amino acids long. CDR3: CASSKGFRQARDTQYF. The CDR3 DNA is TGTGCCAGCAGCAAAGGGTTTAGGCAGGCTCGAGATACGCAGTATTTT.

The chain carries TRBV27 and TRBJ2-2, with D tentatively TRBD1 (5 bases). CDR1 and CDR2 from the germline V gene are MNHEY and SMNVEV (reference sequence). The CDR3 has 13 amino acids. The ends were cut back, 5 bases at V and 6 bases at J, with 10 bases in the middle. CDR3 protein: CASSTRVSGELFF. The CDR3 nucleotides are TGTGCCAGCAGTACCAGGGTCTCCGGGGAGCTGTTTTTT.

The chain has TRBV30 and TRBJ1-1; no definite D call. Trimming took off 0 bases at V and 1 base at J, with 12 bases between the two ends. The germline V gene encodes CDR1 GTSNPN and CDR2 SVGIG (reference sequence). There are 15 residues in the CDR3. CDR3 DNA sequence: TGTGCCTGGAGTGTACGAAACAGAGAGAACACTGAAGCTTTCTTT. As protein: CAWSVRNRENTEAFF.

This clone was detected only once. The chain recombines TRBV4-3 with TRBJ1-2; a possible D gene is TRBD1 (5 bases). This CDR3 contains 17 residues. V was trimmed by 2 bases and J by 4 bases, leaving 20 bases between them. Germline V gene data show CDR1 as LGHNA and CDR2 as YSLEER. The CDR3 spells CASSQSPVGGGVYGYTF. The CDR3 DNA follows: TGCGCCAGCAGCCAATCCCCGGTCGGGGGAGGGGTCTATGGCTACACCTTC.

This clone was detected once. V usage is TRBV3-1 (or the pseudogene TRBV3-2) and J usage is TRBJ1-3; maybe TRBD1 (5 bases). The CDR3 has 17 amino acids. V lost 2 bases and J 4 bases, leaving 18 bases between the germline ends. Germline V CDR1 and CDR2: LGHDT, YNNKEL (reference sequence). Here the CDR3 DNA reads TGTGCCAGCAGCCAACGGGGGACTTTCGCCGGGGGAAACACCATATATTTT. It translates to CASSQRGTFAGGNTIYF.

V usage is TRBV7-2 and J usage is TRBJ2-5; D unclear. Trimming took 2 bases from V and 5 from J, leaving 3 bases between them. Germline CDR1 SGHTA, CDR2 FQGNSA. This CDR3 is 11 amino acids long. This CDR3 reads CASSLSETQYF. In nucleotides, the CDR3 is TGTGCCAGCAGCTTATCGGAGACCCAGTACTTC.

This sequence joins TRBV12-5 and TRBJ1-4, with a weak D call TRBD1 (5 bases). Trimming took off 5 bases at V and 12 bases at J, with 19 bases between the two ends. Germline V gives CDR1 LGHNT, CDR2 FRNRAP. The CDR3 length is 14 residues. CDR3 coding DNA: TGTGCTAGTGGTCCCCGACAGTTTTGCAGGGAACTGTTTTTT. Encoded protein: CASGPRQFCRELFF.

The chain is built from TRBV6-5 and TRBJ1-6; 7 bases align to TRBD1. J gave up 7 bases and V 6 bases, and 6 bases lay outside the gene matches. Germline V lookup: CDR1 MNHEY, CDR2 SVGAGI. The CDR3 is 14 amino acids. CDR3 amino acids: CASSAGTENSPLHF. DNA of the CDR3: TGTGCCAGCAGCGCCGGGACAGAGAATTCACCCCTCCACTTT.

V usage is TRBV5-1 and J usage is TRBJ2-1; D possibly uses TRBD1 or TRBD2 (5 bases each). This CDR3 is 14 amino acids long. V was shortened by 8 bases and J by 4 bases, with 16 bases between the two germline ends. Per germline, CDR1 SGHRS and CDR2 YFSETQ. CDR3 amino acids: CASSPRGRYNEQFF. Written as DNA, the CDR3 is TGCGCCAGTTCACCCCGGGGACGTTACAATGAGCAGTTCTTC.

This clone has more than one count but fewer than ten. The genes are TRBV4-1 and TRBJ2-7; possible D gene TRBD2, 6 bases. Germline loops: CDR1 MGHRA, CDR2 YSYEKL. The V gene lost 0 bases and the J gene lost 2 bases, with 11 bases spanning the gap. The length of the CDR3 is 15 residues. CDR3 bases: TGCGCCAGCAGCCAAGAGGCTTGGGGGGCCTACGAGCAGTACTTC. It codes for CASSQEAWGAYEQYF.

The chain couples TRBV7-9 to TRBJ1-2; D remains ambiguous. This CDR3 spans 13 amino acids. Trimming left V 1 base short and J 8 bases short, with 11 bases between. Germline-derived CDR1 and CDR2 are SEHNR and FQNEAQ (reference sequence). CDR3 coding DNA: TGTGCCAGCAGCTTAGACAGTTCCGAGGGCTACACCTTC. Translation: CASSLDSSEGYTF.

This clone was found once. The V and J genes are TRBV11-2 and TRBJ1-2, with unresolved D. Germline loops: CDR1 SGHAT, CDR2 FQNNGV. Trimming shortened V by 4 bases and J by 5 bases, and 11 bases separated the two germline ends. CDR3 length: 13 amino acids. CDR3 in amino acids: CASSWTDGYGYTF. In DNA form, the CDR3 reads TGTGCCAGCAGCTGGACCGACGGGTATGGCTACACCTTC.

The chain is built from TRBV15 and TRBJ1-2; TRBD1 matches 7 bases. J lost 3 bases, V lost 0 bases, and 4 bases had no gene match. CDR1 and CDR2 from the germline V gene are LNHNV and YYDKDF (reference sequence). The length of the CDR3 is 15 residues. The CDR3 nucleotides read TGTGCCACCAGCAGAGATCCTGGACAGGACTATGGCTACACCTTC. This encodes CATSRDPGQDYGYTF.

This chain joins TRBV9 and TRBJ2-1; D might be TRBD2 (6 bases). V lost 2 bases and J 4 bases, leaving 16 bases between the germline ends. This CDR3 contains 16 residues. Germline values: CDR1 SGDLS, CDR2 YYNGEE. CDR3 sequence reads: CASSVGVIRGYNEQFF. CDR3 sequence (DNA): TGTGCCAGCAGCGTCGGAGTGATCCGGGGGTACAATGAGCAGTTCTTC.

V gene TRBV6-6 combines with J gene TRBJ2-3, with 8 bases lining up with TRBD2. This CDR3 has 19 amino acids. CDR1 is MNHNY and CDR2 is SVGAGI in the germline V gene (reference sequence). Unmatched junction bases numbered 19, after V lost 7 bases and J lost 1 base. This CDR3 is CASKRSLGGGRGGTDTQYF. The DNA of the CDR3 is TGTGCCAGCAAGCGATCTCTCGGGGGGGGGCGCGGAGGCACAGATACGCAGTATTTT.

The chain links TRBV11-2 to TRBJ1-2, with a possible D match to TRBD1 (5 bases). The length of the CDR3 is 15 residues. V lost 1 base and J 4 bases, leaving 13 bases between the germline ends. The germline V gene encodes CDR1 SGHAT and CDR2 FQNNGV. CDR3 region: CASSLGSQTGYGYTF. The CDR3 nucleotides are TGTGCCAGCAGCTTAGGGTCTCAAACAGGCTATGGCTACACCTTC.